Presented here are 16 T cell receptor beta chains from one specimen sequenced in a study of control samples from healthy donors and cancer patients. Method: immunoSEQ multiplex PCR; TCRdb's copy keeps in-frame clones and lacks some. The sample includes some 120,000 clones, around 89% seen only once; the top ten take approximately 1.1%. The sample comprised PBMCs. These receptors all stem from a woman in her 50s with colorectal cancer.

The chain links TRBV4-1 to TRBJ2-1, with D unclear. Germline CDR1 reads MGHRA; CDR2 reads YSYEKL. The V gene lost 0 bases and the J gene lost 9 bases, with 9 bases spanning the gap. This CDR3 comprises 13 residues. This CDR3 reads CASSQEGQPEQFF. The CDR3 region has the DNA TGCGCCAGCAGCCAAGAGGGTCAGCCTGAGCAGTTCTTC.

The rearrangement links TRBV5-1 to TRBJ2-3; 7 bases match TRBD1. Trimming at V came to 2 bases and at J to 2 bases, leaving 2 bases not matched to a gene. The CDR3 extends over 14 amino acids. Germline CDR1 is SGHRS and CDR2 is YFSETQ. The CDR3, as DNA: TGCGCCAGCAGCTTCGACAGGGTCACAGATACGCAGTATTTT. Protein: CASSFDRVTDTQYF. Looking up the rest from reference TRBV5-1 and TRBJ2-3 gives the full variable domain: KAGVTQTPRYLIKTRGQQVTLSCSPISGHRSVSWYQQTPGQGLQFLFEYFSETQRNKGNFPGRFSGRQFSNSRSEMNVSTLELGDSALYLCASSFDRVTDTQYFGPGTRLTVL.

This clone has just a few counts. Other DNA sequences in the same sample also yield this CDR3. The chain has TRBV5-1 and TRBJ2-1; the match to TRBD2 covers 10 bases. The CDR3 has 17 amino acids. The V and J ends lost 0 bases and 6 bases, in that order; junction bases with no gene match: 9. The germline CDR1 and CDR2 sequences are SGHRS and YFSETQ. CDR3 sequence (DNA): TGCGCCAGCAGCTTGGAAGGGCTAGCGGGAGCCAGCAATGAGCAGTTCTTC. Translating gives CASSLEGLAGASNEQFF.

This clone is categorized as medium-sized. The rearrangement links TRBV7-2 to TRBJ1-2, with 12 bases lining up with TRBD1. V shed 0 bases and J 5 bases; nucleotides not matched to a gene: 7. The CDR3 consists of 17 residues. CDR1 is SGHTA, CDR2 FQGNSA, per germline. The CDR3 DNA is TGTGCCAGCAGCTTAGCAATGGGACAGGGGGCGCGGTATGGCTACACCTTC. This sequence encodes CASSLAMGQGARYGYTF.

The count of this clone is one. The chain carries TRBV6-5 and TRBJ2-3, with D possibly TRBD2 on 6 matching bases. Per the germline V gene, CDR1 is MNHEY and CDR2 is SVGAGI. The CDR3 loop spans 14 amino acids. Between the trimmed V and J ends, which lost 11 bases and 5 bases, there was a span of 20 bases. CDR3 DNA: TGTGCCGTCACCGCGGGACTCGGCGAAGATACGCAGTATTTT. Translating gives CAVTAGLGEDTQYF.

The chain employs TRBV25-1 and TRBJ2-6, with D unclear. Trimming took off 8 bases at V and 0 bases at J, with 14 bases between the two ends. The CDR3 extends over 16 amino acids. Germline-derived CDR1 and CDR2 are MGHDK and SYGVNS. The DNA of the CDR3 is TGTGCCAGCGGGTTAACAGTACCCTCTGGGGCCAACGTCCTGACTTTC. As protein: CASGLTVPSGANVLTF.

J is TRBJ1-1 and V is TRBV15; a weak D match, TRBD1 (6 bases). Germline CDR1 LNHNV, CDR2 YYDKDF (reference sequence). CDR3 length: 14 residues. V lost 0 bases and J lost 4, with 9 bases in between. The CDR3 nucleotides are TGTGCCACCAGCAGAGATCAGGGGAGCACTGAAGCTTTCTTT. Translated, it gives CATSRDQGSTEAFF.

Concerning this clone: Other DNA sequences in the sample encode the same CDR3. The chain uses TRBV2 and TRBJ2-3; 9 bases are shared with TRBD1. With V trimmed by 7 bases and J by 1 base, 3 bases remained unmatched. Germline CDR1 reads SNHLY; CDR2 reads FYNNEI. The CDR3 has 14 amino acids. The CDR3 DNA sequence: TGTGCCAGCAATCGGGACAGGGGCACAGATACGCAGTATTTT. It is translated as CASNRDRGTDTQYF.

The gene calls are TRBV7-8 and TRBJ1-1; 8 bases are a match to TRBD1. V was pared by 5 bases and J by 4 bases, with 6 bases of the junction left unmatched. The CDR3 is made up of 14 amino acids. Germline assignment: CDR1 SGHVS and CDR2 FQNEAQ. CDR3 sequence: CASSRRDRLTEAFF. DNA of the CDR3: TGTGCCAGCAGCCGCAGGGACAGGCTCACTGAAGCTTTCTTT.

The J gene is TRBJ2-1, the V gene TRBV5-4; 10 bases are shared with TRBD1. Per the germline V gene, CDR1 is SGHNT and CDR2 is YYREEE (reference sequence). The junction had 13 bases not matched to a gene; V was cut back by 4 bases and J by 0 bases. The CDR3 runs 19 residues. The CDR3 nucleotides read TGTGCCAGCAGCCGACCGGGACAGGGGTTTACAAGCTCCTACAATGAGCAGTTCTTC. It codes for CASSRPGQGFTSSYNEQFF.

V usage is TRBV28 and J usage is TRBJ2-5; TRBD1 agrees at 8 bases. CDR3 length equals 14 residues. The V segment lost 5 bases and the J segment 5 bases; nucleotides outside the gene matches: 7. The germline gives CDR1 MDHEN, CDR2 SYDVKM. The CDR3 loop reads CASSRGQVGETQYF. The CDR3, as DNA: TGTGCCAGCAGTAGGGGACAGGTCGGGGAGACCCAGTACTTC. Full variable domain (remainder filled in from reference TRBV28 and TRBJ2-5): DVKVTQSSRYLVKRTGEKVFLECVQDMDHENMFWYRQDPGLGLRLIYFSYDVKMKEKGDIPEGYSVSREKKERFSLILESASTNQTSMYLCASSRGQVGETQYFGPGTRLLVL.

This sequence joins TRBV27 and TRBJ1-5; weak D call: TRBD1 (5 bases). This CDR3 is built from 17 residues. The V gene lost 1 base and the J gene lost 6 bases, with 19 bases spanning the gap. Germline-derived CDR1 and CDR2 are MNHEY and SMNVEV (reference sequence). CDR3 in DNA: TGTGCCAGCAGTTTATTCGGTGGCAGGGAGGTAGGTCAGCCCCAGCATTTT. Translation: CASSLFGGREVGQPQHF.

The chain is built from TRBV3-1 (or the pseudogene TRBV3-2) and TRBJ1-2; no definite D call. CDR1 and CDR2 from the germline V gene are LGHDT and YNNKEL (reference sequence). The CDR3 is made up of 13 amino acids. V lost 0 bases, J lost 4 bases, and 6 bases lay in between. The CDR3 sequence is CASSQDEPYGYTF. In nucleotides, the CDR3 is TGTGCCAGCAGCCAAGACGAACCCTATGGCTACACCTTC.

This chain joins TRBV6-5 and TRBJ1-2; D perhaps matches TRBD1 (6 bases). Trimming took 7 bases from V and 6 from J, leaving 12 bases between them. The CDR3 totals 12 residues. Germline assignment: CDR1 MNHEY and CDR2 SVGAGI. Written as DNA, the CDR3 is TGTGCCAGCAACGGGGGGCCCAATGGCTACACCTTC. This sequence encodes CASNGGPNGYTF.

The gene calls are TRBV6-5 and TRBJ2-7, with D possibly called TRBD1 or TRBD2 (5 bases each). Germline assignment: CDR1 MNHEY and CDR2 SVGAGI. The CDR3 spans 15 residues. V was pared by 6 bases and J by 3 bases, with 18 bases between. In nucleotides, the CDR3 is TGTGCCAGCAGCCCCTCATGGGGGAACCTCTACGAGCAGTACTTC. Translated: CASSPSWGNLYEQYF.

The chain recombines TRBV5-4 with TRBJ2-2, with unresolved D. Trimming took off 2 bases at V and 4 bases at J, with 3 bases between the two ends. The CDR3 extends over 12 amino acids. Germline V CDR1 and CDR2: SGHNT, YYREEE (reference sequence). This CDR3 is CASSFATGELFF. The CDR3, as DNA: TGTGCCAGCAGCTTTGCCACCGGGGAGCTGTTTTTT.